The 7 T cell receptor beta chains in this list originate from one sample, sequenced in a study of T cells in Graves' hyperthyroidism and ophthalmopathy. RNA transcripts provided the source from which TCR beta CDR3 regions were amplified. A set of HTBI primers served as the primers for a first-round RT-PCR of the TCR CDR3. TCRdb re-analysed the multiplex PCR reads in MiXCR, keeping a single row per CDR3 protein. The sample carries fewer than 450,000 distinct CDR3 sequences, over 11% recorded once. The sample was blood. These receptors were collected from a man aged 45-60 years with Graves' ophthalmopathy.

Ten or more counts support this clonotype. The chain is built from TRBV20-1 and TRBJ2-5; D is ambiguous. Germline lookup yields CDR1 DFQATT and CDR2 SNEGSKA (reference sequence). The CDR3 is made up of 12 amino acids. Trimming cost V 2 bases and J 5 bases, with 9 bases left between them. The CDR3 coding sequence is TGCAGTGCTAGAAGGGTGGAGGAGACCCAGTACTTC. Translated, it gives CSARRVEETQYF.

This clonotype appeared many times. The CDR3 protein is CASSSHSPMVGLAYRTDTQYF. CDR3 DNA sequence: TGTGCCAGCAGCTCACACTCTCCTATGGTGGGGCTTGCATATCGCACAGATACGCAGTATTTT. This chain links TRBV28 with TRBJ2-3, with D perhaps matching TRBD1 (5 bases). Germline-derived CDR1 and CDR2 are MDHEN and SYDVKM. This CDR3 is built from 21 residues. The V end was cut by 6 bases, the J end by 1 base, with 32 bases between. Full variable domain (remainder filled in from reference TRBV28 and TRBJ2-3): DVKVTQSSRYLVKRTGEKVFLECVQDMDHENMFWYRQDPGLGLRLIYFSYDVKMKEKGDIPEGYSVSREKKERFSLILESASTNQTSMYLCASSSHSPMVGLAYRTDTQYFGPGTRLTVL.

This clonotype was recorded a few times. The chain carries TRBV7-6 and TRBJ2-2, with D uncertain. V dropped 5 bases and J dropped 5 bases, with 12 bases sitting between them. Germline CDR1 is SGHVS and CDR2 is FNYEAQ. The CDR3 consists of 14 residues. CDR3 amino acids: CASSRSLETGELFF. DNA for the CDR3: TGTGCCAGCAGCCGGTCGCTGGAAACCGGGGAGCTGTTTTTT.

This clonotype was seen repeatedly, ten times or more. The chain joins TRBV11-2 to TRBJ1-2, with a possible D match to TRBD1 (5 bases). The CDR3 is 17 residues long. The ends were cut back, 6 bases at V and 3 bases at J, with 23 bases in the middle. Germline values: CDR1 SGHAT, CDR2 FQNNGV. For the CDR3, the DNA is TGTGCCAGCAGACGGATCAAAAGACGGGGGATACACTATGGCTACACCTTC. Its translation: CASRRIKRRGIHYGYTF.

This clonotype occurred many times. The J gene is TRBJ2-3, the V gene TRBV2; possibly TRBD1 for D (6 bases). The CDR3 is made up of 15 amino acids. Germline loops: CDR1 SNHLY, CDR2 FYNNEI. V lost 4 bases and J lost 1, with 12 bases in between. CDR3: CASSVQTGRTDTQYF. The CDR3 region has the DNA TGTGCCAGCAGTGTCCAGACAGGACGCACAGATACGCAGTATTTT.

The chain combines TRBV6-6 with TRBJ2-1; D not resolved. V was clipped by 0 bases and J by 14 bases, with 14 bases between them. This CDR3 contains 13 residues. The germline gives CDR1 MNHNY, CDR2 SVGAGI (reference sequence). CDR3 sequence (DNA): TGTGCCAGCAGTTACTCTGGCAGAGACAATGAGTTCTTC. It yields the protein CASSYSGRDNEFF.

This clonotype showed up just a few times. This chain links TRBV5-1 with TRBJ2-5, with 8 bases that match TRBD1. The J segment lost 4 bases and the V segment lost 2 bases, leaving 10 bases of the junction unmatched. The CDR3 is made up of 16 amino acids. The germline V gene encodes CDR1 SGHRS and CDR2 YFSETQ. The CDR3 bases are TGCGCCAGCAGCTTTATGCAGGGGGCGATCGGAGAGACCCAGTACTTC. Translation: CASSFMQGAIGETQYF.